This is a list of T cell receptor beta chains from one sample in a study of tumor-infiltrating lymphocytes in oesophageal squamous cell carcinoma. Using its own MiXCR run on the PCR reads, TCRdb lists one record per CDR3 protein. The sample has 19,000 or so distinct CDR3 sequences, roughly 50% seen once. Sequencing input: normal esophageal tissue next to the tumor. These receptors all come from a female donor with esophageal squamous cell carcinoma. Both conserved end residues are part of each CDR3. The D gene is left open where the match is weak. A clone size is listed for some rows: how often the clone was seen (once, few, many), or a class if it is expanded.

CDR3 length	clone size	V gene	D gene	J gene	CDR3 DNA	CDR3 protein
16	NA	TRBV7-2	TRBD2	TRBJ2-7	TGTGCCAGCAGCTTAGCCCGGACTAGCGGACCCTACGAGCAGTACTTC	CASSLARTSGPYEQYF
15	many	TRBV27	NA	TRBJ1-4	TGTGCCAGCTCTTCCCTGACAGCCCCTAATGAAAAACTGTTTTTT	CASSSLTAPNEKLFF
15	NA	TRBV7-6	NA	TRBJ1-1	TGTGCCAGCAGCTTGTTTACCGGGGCCGTAACTGAAGCTTTCTTT	CASSLFTGAVTEAFF
15	medium-sized	TRBV7-3	TRBD1	TRBJ2-5	TGTGCCAGCAGCTTCCTTGGACAGGGGAGTGAGACCCAGTACTTC	CASSFLGQGSETQYF
17	NA	TRBV7-6	NA	TRBJ2-1	TGTGCCAGCAGCTTCTTAGCGGCCGAGTTGGGTGGAAATGAGCAGTTCTTC	CASSFLAAELGGNEQFF
15	many	TRBV7-9	NA	TRBJ2-2	TGTGCCAGCAGCCCAAGACCAACTCGAACCGGGGAGCTGTTTTTT	CASSPRPTRTGELFF
16	NA	TRBV10-3	TRBD2	TRBJ2-1	TGTGCCATCAGTGAGCCGGGACTAGCGGACTACAATGAGCAGTTCTTC	CAISEPGLADYNEQFF
15	NA	TRBV11-3	TRBD2	TRBJ2-1	TGTGCCAGCAGCTCGGGACTAGGAACTTACAATGAGCAGTTCTTC	CASSSGLGTYNEQFF
15	NA	TRBV6-1	NA	TRBJ2-5	TGTGCCAGCAGTGAAGTGGGCGGAGCCCAAGAGACCCAGTACTTC	CASSEVGGAQETQYF
15	many	TRBV5-4	TRBD1	TRBJ2-1	TGTGCCAGCAGCTTGGGAGGGGGCCAATACAATGAGCAGTTCTTC	CASSLGGGQYNEQFF
15	many	TRBV10-1	NA	TRBJ2-2	TGCGCCAGCAGTGAGCAGGTTATGGGGGCTGGGGAGCTGTTTTTT	CASSEQVMGAGELFF
15	many	TRBV28	NA	TRBJ2-5	TGTGCCAGCGGACTTTTCGGACTCCCCCAAGAGACCCAGTACTTC	CASGLFGLPQETQYF
16	many	TRBV7-2	TRBD2	TRBJ2-1	TGTGCCAGCAGCTTAGGCAGGACTAGCGGATACAATGAGCAGTTCTTC	CASSLGRTSGYNEQFF
14	few	TRBV7-2	TRBD1	TRBJ2-3	TGTGCCAGCAGCTTGGGACAGGGAGGAAATACGCAGTATTTT	CASSLGQGGNTQYF
17	NA	TRBV6-1	NA	TRBJ2-1	TGTGCCAGCAGTGAGACCCTGGGGACCAGGACGTCAGGTGAGCAGTTCTTC	CASSETLGTRTSGEQFF
17	many	TRBV6-6	NA	TRBJ2-3	TGTGCCAGCAGTTACCATCTTCCGGGAGAGAGCACAGATACGCAGTATTTT	CASSYHLPGESTDTQYF
12	many	TRBV28	NA	TRBJ1-1	TGTGCCACCGGACTTCTGAACACTGAAGCTTTCTTT	CATGLLNTEAFF
13	many	TRBV6-1	NA	TRBJ2-7	TGTGCCAGCAGTTTTGGGGGTGCGGATGAGCAGTACTTC	CASSFGGADEQYF
16	medium-sized	TRBV24-1	NA	TRBJ2-3	TGTGCCACCAGTGACCCAGATCCTAGCGGCACAGATACGCAGTATTTT	CATSDPDPSGTDTQYF
16	NA	TRBV6-1	TRBD1	TRBJ2-7	TGTGCCAGCAGCACCCCAACCGGGACAGGGGGCTACGAGCAGTACTTC	CASSTPTGTGGYEQYF
19	NA	TRBV28	TRBD1	TRBJ2-3	TGTGCCAGCAGTCCTAAAGGGACAGGCCTTCGGGTGAGCACAGATACGCAGTATTTT	CASSPKGTGLRVSTDTQYF
17	few	TRBV7-6	NA	TRBJ2-1	TGTGCCAGCAGCCCGAGGGGGTGGCGGGGGAATAACAATGAGCAGTTCTTC	CASSPRGWRGNNNEQFF
16	NA	TRBV7-9	TRBD2	TRBJ2-3	TGTGCCAGCAGCTTGGGTAGCGGGAGAGTCACAGATACGCAGTATTTT	CASSLGSGRVTDTQYF
14	NA	TRBV5-4	NA	TRBJ2-7	TGTGCCAGCAGCTTGGGCTCCGACAGGACCGAGCAGTACTTC	CASSLGSDRTEQYF
16	NA	TRBV5-6	NA	TRBJ2-7	TGTGCCAGCAGCCTTACTTGGGGGCAGCGGTCCTACGAGCAGTACTTC	CASSLTWGQRSYEQYF
15	NA	TRBV23-1	NA	TRBJ2-4	TGCGCCACCTCCCCGGAGGGGTTGGCCAAAAACATTCAGTACTTC	CATSPEGLAKNIQYF
16	NA	TRBV7-2	TRBD1	TRBJ2-1	TGTGCCAGCAGCTCACGAGGGGGCTATTCCATACAGGAGCAGTTCTTC	CASSSRGGYSIQEQFF
13	NA	TRBV12-3/TRBV12-4	NA	TRBJ2-1	TGTGCCAGCAGTTTTAACAGAGACAATGAGCAGTTCTTC	CASSFNRDNEQFF
19	NA	TRBV6-1	TRBD1	TRBJ2-7	TGTGCCAGCAGTTACGGGCTCCGTTCCGGGAACAGGGGCCCCTACGAGCAGTACTTC	CASSYGLRSGNRGPYEQYF
16	NA	TRBV7-2	NA	TRBJ1-5	TGTGCCAGCAGCCCAGGAGTGGGTCTGGGGAATCAGCCCCAGCATTTT	CASSPGVGLGNQPQHF
12	NA	TRBV5-1	NA	TRBJ2-7	TGCGCCAGCAGCCCAGACGGCTACGAGCAGTACTTC	CASSPDGYEQYF
14	NA	TRBV5-1	NA	TRBJ2-1	TGCGCCAGCAGCTCACAGTCCAAGTCCAATGAGCAGTTCTTC	CASSSQSKSNEQFF
16	NA	TRBV7-2	NA	TRBJ2-4	TGTGCCAGCAGCTTTTTCCTCCGACAGACCAAAAACATTCAGTACTTC	CASSFFLRQTKNIQYF
14	NA	TRBV7-2	TRBD2	TRBJ2-5	TGTGCCAGCAGCGGGACTAGCGCACAAGAGACCCAGTACTTC	CASSGTSAQETQYF
15	medium-sized	TRBV7-2	TRBD1	TRBJ2-1	TGTGCCAGCAGCTTAAGGACAGGGAAGCACAATGAGCAGTTCTTC	CASSLRTGKHNEQFF
16	NA	TRBV7-2	NA	TRBJ1-1	TGTGCCAGCAGCTTAGGGGGTCGGGGTATGAACACTGAAGCTTTCTTT	CASSLGGRGMNTEAFF
15	few	TRBV11-1	TRBD2	TRBJ2-6	TGTGCCAGCAGCTTCCGGACTAGTGGGGCCAACGTCCTGACTTTC	CASSFRTSGANVLTF
13	NA	TRBV5-6	NA	TRBJ2-7	TGTGCCAGCAGCTTAGGGGGGGATTACGAGCAGTACTTC	CASSLGGDYEQYF
16	NA	TRBV7-1	NA	TRBJ2-7	TGTGCCAGCAGCCCCGGGGGGGGGGACAGGCCAGGCGAGCAGTACTTC	CASSPGGGDRPGEQYF
15	NA	TRBV6-6	NA	TRBJ2-1	TGTGCCAGCAGTTACTCGAGCAGGAGAGACAATGAGCAGTTCTTC	CASSYSSRRDNEQFF
13	many	TRBV28	NA	TRBJ1-1	TGTGCCAGCAGTTTATGGGGACCCGGAGGGGCTTTCTTT	CASSLWGPGGAFF
15	NA	TRBV12-3/TRBV12-4	NA	TRBJ2-5	TGTGCCAGCAGTTTAGTGGGGTTGGGTCGAGAGACCCAGTACTTC	CASSLVGLGRETQYF
18	NA	TRBV11-2	NA	TRBJ2-1	TGTGCCAGCAGCACCAGGGCCTGGTGGGTTTATTCCTACAATGAGCAGTTCTTC	CASSTRAWWVYSYNEQFF
15	few	TRBV7-8	TRBD1	TRBJ1-5	TGTGCCAGCAGCTTTAACAGGGGTTACAATCAGCCCCAGCATTTT	CASSFNRGYNQPQHF
14	many	TRBV10-1	TRBD2	TRBJ2-2	TGCGCCAGCAGTGAGTCGGGAGGGACCGGGGAGCTGTTTTTT	CASSESGGTGELFF